What follows are 21 T cell receptor beta chains derived from one specimen sequenced in a study of blood T cells in healthy people across ages. Primed by a sample-barcoded 5' primer and a J-beta primer mix, a second PCR proceeded for 7 to 11 cycles. TCRdb ran MiXCR on the 5' RACE reads and lists one entry per CDR3 protein. There are around 800,000 distinct CDR3 sequences in the sample; roughly 26% occur only once, and 3% lies in the top ten. The same data also went into a second study, on T cells of mothers and their children.

Material for sequencing was blood. The source is a boy between 10 and 17 years old in good health.

V usage is TRBV5-5 and J usage is TRBJ2-1; maybe TRBD1 (6 bases). The CDR3 spans 13 residues. Trimming took 4 bases from V and 15 from J, leaving 20 bases between them. CDR1 SGHKS and CDR2 YYEKEE come from the germline V gene (reference sequence). The CDR3 reads CASSQRGGVQLFF. The CDR3 region has the DNA TGTGCCAGCAGCCAACGAGGGGGAGTCCAGCTGTTCTTC.

V and J are TRBV4-1 and TRBJ1-1; D unresolved. Trimming stripped 9 bases from V and 3 bases from J, with 14 bases between. The CDR3 covers 13 residues. From germline, CDR1 is MGHRA and CDR2 YSYEKL. The CDR3 here is CASSKGSYTEAFF. CDR3 DNA: TGCGCCAGTAGTAAGGGCTCCTACACTGAAGCTTTCTTT.

This clonotype was observed a handful of times. J is TRBJ2-5 and V is TRBV27; 9 nucleotides line up with TRBD1. TRBJ2-1 matches the DNA end more closely, so the J call is doubtful. The CDR3 is made up of 14 amino acids. Germline V gene lookup returns CDR1 MNHEY and CDR2 SMNVEV (reference sequence). The CDR3 DNA reads as TGTGCCAGCAGTTTGCGACAGGGGGGCAATGAGCAGTTCTTC. It is translated as CASSLRQGGNEQFF.

Worth noting for this clonotype: Given a much more abundant clone one base away, this may be a read error. The CDR3 loop is CNASSGTNEQFF. The CDR3 nucleotides read TGCAATGCTAGTTCGGGGACCAATGAGCAGTTCTTC. This chain joins TRBV20-1 and TRBJ2-5; the D gene could be TRBD1 or TRBD2 (5 bases each). The DNA end is more similar to TRBJ2-1, so the J call may be wrong. This CDR3 is built from 12 residues. Germline V gene sequence: CDR1 DFQATT, CDR2 SNEGSKA (reference sequence).

In its sample, this clonotype was seen many times. The J gene is TRBJ2-3, the V gene TRBV11-3, with TRBD2 matching 11 bases. Germline V CDR1 and CDR2: SGHNT, YENEEA. V shed 5 bases and J 8 bases; nucleotides not matched to a gene: 15. CDR3 size: 17 residues. CDR3 sequence reads: CASSPPSGGSLTRTQYF. The CDR3 DNA reads TGTGCCAGCAGCCCCCCTAGCGGGGGGTCCCTCACACGTACGCAGTATTTT.

CDR3 protein: CASSYSGLGYGYTF. The CDR3 nucleotides are TGTGCCAGCAGTTACTCGGGCTTAGGATATGGCTACACCTTC. V usage is TRBV6-5 and J usage is TRBJ1-2; D gene unclear. CDR1 is MNHEY and CDR2 is SVGAGI in the germline V gene. The CDR3 contains 14 residues. V lost 0 bases and J lost 5, with 10 bases in between.

This rearrangement joins TRBV21-1 to TRBJ2-5; the listed D gene, TRBD2, was not tested against the DNA. TRBV21-1 has pseudogene status. The CDR3 extends over 18 amino acids. CDR3 protein: CASILKGLGRRAQETQYF. The CDR3 DNA is TGTGCCAGCATCCTAAAAGGCCTAGGCAGGAGGGCGCAAGAGACCCAGTACTTC.

V usage is TRBV29-1 and J usage is TRBJ2-1; D may be TRBD1 or TRBD2 (5 bases each). Germline assignment: CDR1 SQVTM and CDR2 ANQGSEA. Trimming removed 7 bases from V and 6 bases from J, with 16 bases in between. There are 13 residues in the CDR3. CDR3 sequence reads: CSAWRFGTNEQFF. In nucleotides, the CDR3 is TGCAGCGCCTGGCGATTTGGGACCAATGAGCAGTTCTTC.

The J gene is TRBJ2-5, the V gene TRBV2; a weak D match, TRBD1 (8 bases). Trimming removed 11 bases from V and 3 bases from J, with 22 bases in between. Germline V gene lookup returns CDR1 SNHLY and CDR2 FYNNEI. The CDR3 spans 15 residues. CDR3 DNA sequence: TGTGCCCCCCAGGGGGCGTTTGCGGGAGAAGAGACCCAGTACTTC. It specifies CAPQGAFAGEETQYF.

The chain has TRBV11-2 and TRBJ2-6, with TRBD1 matching over 10 bases. Germline V CDR1 and CDR2: SGHAT, FQNNGV. The CDR3 has 17 amino acids. V was clipped by 4 bases and J by 7 bases; unmatched bases: 10. The CDR3 loop reads CASSSPGQGISANVLTF. CDR3 bases: TGTGCCAGCAGCTCTCCGGGACAGGGGATATCTGCCAACGTCCTGACTTTC. Full variable domain (rest looked up from reference TRBV11-2 and TRBJ2-6): EAGVAQSPRYKIIEKRQSVAFWCNPISGHATLYWYQQILGQGPKLLIQFQNNGVVDDSQLPKDRFSAERLKGVDSTLKIQPAKLEDSAVYLCASSSPGQGISANVLTFGAGSRLTVL.

DNA for the CDR3: TGCAGTGGCGGGACAGGGGCTAGGAACACTGAAGCTTTCTTT. Its translation is CSGGTGARNTEAFF. The chain couples TRBV20-1 to TRBJ1-1, with TRBD1 identical over 10 bases. Germline-derived CDR1 and CDR2 are DFQATT and SNEGSKA (reference sequence). J was trimmed by 1 base and V by 7 bases; bases with no gene match: 6. The CDR3 has 14 amino acids.

The V and J genes are TRBV7-9 and TRBJ2-1, with D possibly matching TRBD1 (5 bases). The J call may be incorrect, as the DNA end agrees better with TRBJ2-5. This CDR3 has 13 amino acids. Looked up from germline, CDR1 is SEHNR and CDR2 is FQNEAQ (reference sequence). CDR3: CASTQGSYETQYF. CDR3 coding DNA: TGTGCCAGCACCCAGGGTAGTTATGAGACCCAGTACTTC.

V and J are TRBV4-1 and TRBJ2-7; D ambiguous. CDR3 size: 16 residues. Germline assignment: CDR1 MGHRA and CDR2 YSYEKL. Trimming took 3 bases from V and 5 from J, leaving 20 bases between them. The CDR3 DNA follows: TGCGCCAGCAGCCACCCCGTACGTGGGGTTCGCCACGAGCAGTACTTC. It encodes CASSHPVRGVRHEQYF.

The CDR3 DNA is TGTGCCAGCAGTTTAATGGGACAGGGGAGTGATACGCAGTATTTT. This sequence encodes CASSLMGQGSDTQYF. The chain recombines TRBV28 with TRBJ2-3; TRBD1 aligns across 10 bases. The germline CDR1 and CDR2 sequences are MDHEN and SYDVKM. CDR3 length: 15 residues. V dropped 2 bases and J dropped 6; count of bases not matched to a gene: 5.

CDR3 protein: CASSQSTGALYGYTF. CDR3 DNA: TGTGCCAGCAGCCAATCGACAGGGGCGCTTTATGGCTACACCTTC. The V call is TRBV3-1, the J call TRBJ1-2, with 8 bases that match TRBD1. After removal of 2 bases from V and 5 bases from J, the junction contained 7 bases not matched to a gene. CDR1 is LGHDT, CDR2 YNNKEL, per germline (reference sequence). This CDR3 has 15 amino acids. Filled out from reference TRBV3-1 and TRBJ1-2, the complete variable domain reads DTAVSQTPKYLVTQMGNDKSIKCEQNLGHDTMYWYKQDSKKFLKIMFSYNNKELIINETVPNRFSPKSPDKAHLNLHINSLELGDSAVYFCASSQSTGALYGYTFGSGTRLTVV.

The chain is built from TRBV24-1 and TRBJ1-1; 8 nucleotides align to TRBD1. This CDR3 contains 13 residues. V lost 9 bases to trimming and J lost 0 bases; unmatched junction nucleotides: 2. CDR1 KGHDR and CDR2 SFDVKD come from the germline V gene. The CDR3 protein is CATGQGMNTEAFF. CDR3 nucleotides: TGTGCCACCGGACAGGGAATGAACACTGAAGCTTTCTTT.

This clonotype was counted once. The V and J genes are TRBV29-1 and TRBJ2-5; the D gene is possibly TRBD2 (6 bases). The germline CDR1 and CDR2 sequences are SQVTM and ANQGSEA. The CDR3 has 15 amino acids. Trimming left V 3 bases short and J 4 bases short, with 18 bases between. CDR3 region: CSVDGHGGEGETQYF. CDR3 nucleotide sequence: TGCAGCGTTGATGGTCACGGAGGGGAAGGAGAGACCCAGTACTTC.

In its sample, this clonotype was seen a few times. The chain uses TRBV9 and TRBJ2-5; 8 bases map to TRBD2. Germline V gives CDR1 SGDLS, CDR2 YYNGEE. The junction had 15 bases not matched to a gene; V was cut back by 2 bases and J by 9 bases. This CDR3 has 16 amino acids. The chain's CDR3 is CASSVSGSGTSEAQYF. CDR3 nucleotides: TGTGCCAGCAGCGTCTCTGGTAGCGGGACGTCGGAGGCCCAGTACTTC.

This clonotype was counted only a few times. The chain is built from TRBV20-1 and TRBJ2-3; D possibly corresponds to TRBD2 (6 bases). This CDR3 is built from 15 residues. The germline V gene encodes CDR1 DFQATT and CDR2 SNEGSKA (reference sequence). V was clipped by 6 bases and J by 0 bases, with 16 bases between them. CDR3 in DNA: TGCAGTGCCCCCCCCGAAAGCGGGAGCACAGATACGCAGTATTTT. As protein: CSAPPESGSTDTQYF.

This chain uses TRBV6-5 with TRBJ2-3; possible D gene TRBD2, 5 bases. Deletions cut 2 bases from V and 4 bases from J, with 7 bases between. This CDR3 is 13 amino acids long. Per the germline V gene, CDR1 is MNHEY and CDR2 is SVGAGI. The CDR3: CASSYEGPDTQYF. The CDR3 DNA reads as TGTGCCAGCAGTTACGAGGGCCCAGATACGCAGTATTTT.

The chain links TRBV7-9 to TRBJ2-5; D possibly corresponds to TRBD1 (6 bases). Germline CDR1 and CDR2: SEHNR and FQNEAQ (reference sequence). The CDR3 runs 15 residues. V was cut by 4 bases and J by 3 bases, with 15 bases left in between. The CDR3 here is CASSSNPGQKETQYF. In DNA, the CDR3 is TGTGCCAGCAGCTCCAACCCCGGACAGAAAGAGACCCAGTACTTC.